This TCR beta chain was profiled in a study of T cell changes during pregnancy in multiple sclerosis. TCRdb's table, derived via immunoSEQ multiplex PCR, lists solely in-frame clones and lacks some. There are 70,000 to 80,000 clones in the sample; approximately 94% occur only once, and approximately 0.58% lies in the top ten. Germline trimming cut 6 bases from V and 2 bases from J; bases unmatched to any gene: 9. CDR1 MNHEY and CDR2 SMNVEV come from the germline V gene (reference sequence). The CDR3 length is 17 residues. This specimen was peripheral blood, taken in the third trimester of pregnancy. V is TRBV27 and J is TRBJ2-7, with TRBD2 matching over 14 bases. The clonotype comes from a female donor with multiple sclerosis, enrolled in a pregnancy study. In nucleotides, the CDR3 is TGTGCCAGCAGGGGCGGACTAGCGGGGGGCCAGACCTACGAGCAGTACTTC. This encodes CASRGGLAGGQTYEQYF.